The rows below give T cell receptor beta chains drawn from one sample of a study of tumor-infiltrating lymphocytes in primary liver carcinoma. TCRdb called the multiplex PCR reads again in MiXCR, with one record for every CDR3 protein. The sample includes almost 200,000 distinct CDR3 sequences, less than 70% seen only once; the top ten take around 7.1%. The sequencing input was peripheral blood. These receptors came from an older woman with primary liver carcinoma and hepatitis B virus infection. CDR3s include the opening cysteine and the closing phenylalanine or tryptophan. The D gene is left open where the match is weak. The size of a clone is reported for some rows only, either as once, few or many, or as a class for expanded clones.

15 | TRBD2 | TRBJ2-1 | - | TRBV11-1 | CASGLAGVVGDEQFF | TGTGCCAGCGGCTTAGCGGGAGTGGTGGGTGATGAGCAGTTCTTC
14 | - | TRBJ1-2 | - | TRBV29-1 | CSVAGRAMPYGYAF | TGCAGCGTTGCGGGGAGAGCGATGCCCTATGGCTACGCCTTC
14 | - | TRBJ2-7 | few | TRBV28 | CASSAQATLGEQYF | TGTGCCAGCAGTGCACAGGCCACCCTGGGGGAGCAGTACTTC
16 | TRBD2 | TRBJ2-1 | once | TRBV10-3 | CAISEISGRGGNEQFF | TGTGCCATCAGTGAGATTAGCGGGAGGGGAGGCAATGAGCAGTTCTTC
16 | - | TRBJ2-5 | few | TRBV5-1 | CASSLGGRANQETQYF | TGCGCCAGCAGCTTGGGCGGACGGGCTAACCAAGAGACCCAGTACTTC
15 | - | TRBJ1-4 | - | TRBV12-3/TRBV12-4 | CACSFRRGLYEKLFF | TGTGCCTGCAGTTTCCGACGGGGGCTGTACGAAAAACTGTTTTTT
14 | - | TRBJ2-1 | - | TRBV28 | CASSLSESYNEQFF | TGTGCCAGCAGTTTATCAGAGTCCTACAATGAGCAGTTCTTC
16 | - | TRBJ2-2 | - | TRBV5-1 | CASSLLRAANTGELFF | TGCGCCAGCAGCTTGCTTCGAGCGGCGAACACCGGGGAGCTGTTTTTT
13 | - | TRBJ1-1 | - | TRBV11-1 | CASSADSRTEAFF | TGTGCCAGCAGCGCCGACTCACGGACTGAAGCTTTCTTT
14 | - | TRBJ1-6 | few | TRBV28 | CASSPGRTNSPLHF | TGTGCCAGCAGTCCGGGACGGACAAATTCACCCCTCCACTTT
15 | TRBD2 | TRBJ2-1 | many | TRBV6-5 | CASSYHSGRGNEQFF | TGTGCCAGCAGTTACCATAGCGGGAGGGGGAATGAGCAGTTCTTC
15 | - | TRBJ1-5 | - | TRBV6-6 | CANSFRQGSNQPQHF | TGTGCCAACAGTTTCAGGCAGGGCAGCAATCAGCCCCAGCATTTT
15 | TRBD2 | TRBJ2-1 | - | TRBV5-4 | CASSVRLAGCNEQFF | TGTGCAAGCAGCGTCAGACTAGCGGGGTGCAATGAGCAGTTCTTC
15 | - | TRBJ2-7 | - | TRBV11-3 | CASSLQVTSTYEEYF | TGTGCCAGCAGCTTGCAGGTCACCTCTACCTACGAGGAGTACTTC
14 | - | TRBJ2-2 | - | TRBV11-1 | CASRSSLDTGELFF | TGTGCCAGCAGATCGAGCCTCGACACCGGGGAGCTGTTTTTT
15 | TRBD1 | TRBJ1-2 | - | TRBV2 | CASNLRTGESYGYTF | TGTGCCAGCAACCTAAGAACAGGGGAGAGCTATGGCTACACCTTC
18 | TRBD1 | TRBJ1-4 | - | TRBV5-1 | CASSLVPTGRGRREKLFF | TGCGCCAGCAGCTTGGTCCCCACCGGAAGGGGGCGCCGTGAAAAACTGTTTTTT
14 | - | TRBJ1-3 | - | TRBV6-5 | CASSGRTSDNTIYF | TGTGCCAGCAGTGGGAGGACATCTGACAACACCATATATTTT
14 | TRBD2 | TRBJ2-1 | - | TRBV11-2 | CASELAGVRDEQFF | TGCGCCAGCGAACTAGCGGGAGTGAGGGATGAGCAGTTCTTC
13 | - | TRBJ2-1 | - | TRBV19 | CASSIGAYNEQFF | TGTGCCAGTAGTATCGGTGCCTACAATGAGCAGTTCTTC
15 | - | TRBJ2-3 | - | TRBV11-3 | CASSLGASPIVTQYF | TGTGCCAGCAGCTTAGGGGCGTCCCCCATAGTTACGCAGTATTTT
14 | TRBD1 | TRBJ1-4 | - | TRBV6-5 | CASSYRGTDEKLFF | TGTGCCAGCAGTTACCGAGGGACAGATGAAAAACTGTTTTTT
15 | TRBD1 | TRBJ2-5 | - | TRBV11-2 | CASSLGDRVRETQYF | TGTGCGAGCAGCTTGGGGGACAGGGTCCGAGAGACCCAGTACTTC
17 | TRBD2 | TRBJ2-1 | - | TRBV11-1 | CTSSSPKTSGTSLEHFF | TGTACCAGCAGCTCCCCCAAGACTAGCGGGACTTCTTTGGAACATTTCTTC
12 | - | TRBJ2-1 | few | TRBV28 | CASSPRAYEQFF | TGTGCCAGTAGTCCCCGGGCCTATGAGCAGTTCTTC
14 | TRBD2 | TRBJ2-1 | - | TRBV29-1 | CSVAGTRERNEQFF | TGCAGCGTTGCCGGGACTAGAGAACGTAATGAGCAGTTCTTC
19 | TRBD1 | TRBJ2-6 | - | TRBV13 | CASSPRQGLQSGGANVLTF | TGTGCCAGCAGCCCCAGACAGGGGCTCCAATCTGGTGGGGCCAACGTCCTGACTTTC
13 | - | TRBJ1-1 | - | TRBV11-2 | CDSSLDMNTEAFF | TGTGACAGCAGCTTAGACATGAACACCGAAGCTTTCTTT
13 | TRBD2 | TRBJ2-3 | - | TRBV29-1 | CSVGTSGANTQYF | TGTAGCGTCGGGACTAGCGGAGCAAATACGCAGTATTTT
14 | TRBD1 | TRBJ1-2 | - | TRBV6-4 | CASSDGTGGEGYTF | TGTGCCAGCAGTGACGGGACAGGGGGCGAAGGCTACACCTTC
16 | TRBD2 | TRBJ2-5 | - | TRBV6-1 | CGSSEAPSGAQETQYF | TGTGGCAGCAGTGAAGCACCTAGCGGGGCGCAAGAGACACAGTACTTC
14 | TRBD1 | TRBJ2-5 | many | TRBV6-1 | CASNRDRGQETQYF | TGTGCCAGCAACCGGGACAGGGGACAAGAGACCCAGTACTTC
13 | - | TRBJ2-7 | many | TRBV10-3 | CAIRPGGRPEQYF | TGTGCCATCAGACCCGGAGGGCGCCCCGAGCAGTACTTC